This T cell receptor beta chain was found in a study of monozygotic twins with inflammatory bowel disease. The study's findings and limits: IBD patients shared fewer clonotypes with other individuals than healthy twins, especially patients with disease activity signs. Possibly reflecting limited power, no difference in repertoire similarity was found between concordant and discordant twins. Varied immunosuppressive treatments among patients may have increased repertoire variability.

With respect to this clonotype: The antigen remains undetermined.

Germline V gives CDR1 SEHNR, CDR2 FQNEAQ (reference sequence). This CDR3 is 15 amino acids long. Used for each TCR library was 3500 ng of total RNA. One entry per CDR3 protein, without DNA, is what TCRdb gives after re-calling the 5' RACE reads. Its table lists 110,000 to 150,000 distinct CDR3 sequences. The rearrangement joins TRBV7-9 to TRBJ2-7; no DNA is available, so the TRBD2 call from TCRdb remains unchecked. The TCR was taken from a human donor with ulcerative colitis or Crohn's disease, or a healthy co-twin of an affected twin (not recorded which). The source material was blood. The chain's CDR3 is CASSLGVGQNYEQYF.